Listed here are 27 T cell receptor beta chains from one sample, sequenced in a study of OX40 agonist ivuxolimab in advanced cancers. Some clones are missing from TCRdb's copy, which holds only in-frame ones; the method was immunoSEQ multiplex PCR. Among tens of thousands of clones listed, around 89% were seen once. Sample: CD4+ or CD8+ T cells sorted from blood, taken in a trial of the OX40 agonist ivuxolimab. These receptors all come from an adult with an advanced solid tumor such as melanoma, head and neck, liver or kidney cancer.

This chain links TRBV27 with TRBJ2-1, with D perhaps TRBD1 (5 bases). The ends were cut back, 6 bases at V and 0 bases at J, with 15 bases in the middle. Germline V gene data show CDR1 as MNHEY and CDR2 as SMNVEV (reference sequence). This CDR3 is 16 amino acids long. CDR3 residues: CASSPLGVSSYNEQFF. CDR3 nucleotide sequence: TGTGCCAGCAGCCCATTAGGGGTTTCCTCCTACAATGAGCAGTTCTTC.

The chain carries TRBV5-1 and TRBJ2-1; D perhaps matches TRBD2 (6 bases). Per germline, CDR1 SGHRS and CDR2 YFSETQ. The CDR3 loop spans 14 amino acids. V dropped 2 bases and J dropped 1 base, with 7 bases sitting between them. The CDR3 loop is CASSFRGSYNEQFF. The DNA of the CDR3 is TGCGCCAGCAGCTTTCGGGGGTCCTACAATGAGCAGTTCTTC. The variable domain in full, completed from reference TRBV5-1 and TRBJ2-1, reads KAGVTQTPRYLIKTRGQQVTLSCSPISGHRSVSWYQQTPGQGLQFLFEYFSETQRNKGNFPGRFSGRQFSNSRSEMNVSTLELGDSALYLCASSFRGSYNEQFFGPGTRLTVL.

The count of this clone is one. DNA of the CDR3: TGTGCCAGCAGCGTAGCCAGGACTAGCGGGAGCAATGAGCAGTTCTTC. Translating gives CASSVARTSGSNEQFF. The J gene is TRBJ2-1, the V gene TRBV9; 13 nucleotides line up with TRBD2. The CDR3 extends over 16 amino acids. Trimming removed 0 bases from V and 6 bases from J; junction bases left unmatched: 3. The germline CDR1 and CDR2 sequences are SGDLS and YYNGEE.

The chain carries TRBV27 and TRBJ1-2; 11 positions match TRBD1. This CDR3 is 14 amino acids long. Trimming cost V 6 bases and J 7 bases; bases outside gene matches: 7. CDR1 and CDR2 from the germline V gene are MNHEY and SMNVEV (reference sequence). Written as DNA, the CDR3 is TGTGCCAGCAGCCCCGGACAGGGGGCGACTGGCTACACCTTC. Protein sequence: CASSPGQGATGYTF.

The rearrangement links TRBV5-6 to TRBJ2-7; 8 bases are shared with TRBD1. Germline trimming cut 3 bases from V and 3 bases from J; bases unmatched to any gene: 8. The CDR3 consists of 15 residues. From germline, CDR1 is SGHDT and CDR2 YYEEEE. The CDR3 DNA follows: TGTGCCAGCAGCTCTGAGACAGGGGACCTCTACGAGCAGTACTTC. Amino acids: CASSSETGDLYEQYF.

This clone was counted once. The chain is built from TRBV9 and TRBJ1-2; no reliable D call. Germline V lookup: CDR1 SGDLS, CDR2 YYNGEE. The V end was cut by 0 bases, the J end by 2 bases, with 8 bases between. The CDR3 runs to 14 residues. As DNA, the CDR3 is TGTGCCAGCAGCGTAGCGTCTGAAAACTATGGCTACACCTTC. It yields the protein CASSVASENYGYTF.

CDR3: CASSLGGRSNEQFF. The CDR3 DNA reads as TGCGCCAGCAGCCTCGGGGGACGATCCAATGAGCAGTTCTTC. V usage is TRBV4-1 and J usage is TRBJ2-1; D perhaps matches TRBD2 (6 bases). Germline V gene lookup returns CDR1 MGHRA and CDR2 YSYEKL. This CDR3 has 14 residues. Trimming removed 4 bases from V and 6 bases from J, with 13 bases in between.

The gene calls are TRBV14 and TRBJ1-5; 7 bases line up with TRBD1. J gave up 0 bases and V 1 base, and 9 bases lay outside the gene matches. Germline V lookup: CDR1 SGHDN, CDR2 FVKESK. The CDR3 covers 18 residues. CDR3 coding DNA: TGTGCCAGCAGCCAAGCCCTGGGACAGAAGCCTAGCAATCAGCCCCAGCATTTT. Translated: CASSQALGQKPSNQPQHF. The whole variable domain, remainder taken from reference TRBV14 and TRBJ1-5, is EAGVTQFPSHSVIEKGQTVTLRCDPISGHDNLYWYRRVMGKEIKFLLHFVKESKQDESGMPNNRFLAERTGGTYSTLKVQPAELEDSGVYFCASSQALGQKPSNQPQHFGDGTRLSIL.

DNA of the CDR3: TGTGCCAGCAGGGCGGGGGCCGGGGACCAGTACTTC. Protein sequence: CASRAGAGDQYF. The V call is TRBV5-4, the J call TRBJ2-5, with a weak D call TRBD2 (7 bases). This CDR3 has 12 amino acids. Germline V gene data show CDR1 as SGHNT and CDR2 as YYREEE (reference sequence). Trimming removed 5 bases from V and 10 bases from J, with 15 bases in between.

The chain couples TRBV18 to TRBJ2-7, with TRBD2 identical over 16 bases. Trimming at V came to 6 bases and at J to 3 bases, leaving 5 bases not matched to a gene. Germline CDR1 and CDR2: KGHSH and LQKENI. CDR3 length equals 16 residues. CDR3 loop: CASSPGLAGGFYEQYF. CDR3 bases: TGTGCCAGCTCCCCGGGACTAGCGGGGGGGTTCTACGAGCAGTACTTC.

This sequence joins TRBV13 and TRBJ2-7; tentatively, D is TRBD1 (6 bases). Germline CDR1 is PRHDT and CDR2 is FYEKMQ (reference sequence). V gave up 4 bases and J gave up 6 bases, with 13 bases separating them. The CDR3 length is 13 residues. In DNA, the CDR3 is TGTGCCAGCAGCTCCCCCGACAGGATCGAGCAGTACTTC. Translating gives CASSSPDRIEQYF.

The chain recombines TRBV9 with TRBJ1-1; D possibly corresponds to TRBD1 (5 bases). From germline, CDR1 is SGDLS and CDR2 YYNGEE. Trimming removed 0 bases at V and 5 bases at J, with 11 bases between. The CDR3 covers 14 residues. The CDR3 protein is CASSVATGGTEAFF. The CDR3, as DNA: TGTGCCAGCAGCGTAGCTACAGGTGGAACTGAAGCTTTCTTT.

V gene TRBV6-1 combines with J gene TRBJ2-7; the D gene is possibly TRBD1 (6 bases). CDR1 and CDR2 from the germline V gene are MNHNS and SASEGT. The V and J ends lost 0 bases and 12 bases respectively, with 18 bases between them. The CDR3 spans 14 residues. The CDR3 sequence is CASSEAPQTGNPYF. In nucleotides, the CDR3 is TGTGCCAGCAGTGAAGCGCCTCAAACAGGGAACCCGTACTTC.

The V gene is TRBV7-3, the J gene TRBJ2-1; 7 bases match TRBD1. The V gene end was trimmed by 5 bases and the J gene end by 5 bases; junction bases not matched to a gene: 6. Per the germline V gene, CDR1 is SGHTA and CDR2 is FQGTGA. The CDR3 has 14 amino acids. In DNA, the CDR3 is TGTGCCAGCAGCCAGTGGGACAGAAACAATGAGCAGTTCTTC. It specifies CASSQWDRNNEQFF.

This clone was seen a single time. The chain couples TRBV27 to TRBJ2-5; 7 nucleotides agree with TRBD1. The V gene's germline CDR1 is MNHEY and CDR2 SMNVEV (reference sequence). CDR3 length equals 14 residues. The V and J ends lost 6 bases and 4 bases, in that order; junction bases with no gene match: 8. DNA for the CDR3: TGTGCCAGCAGCCCGACAGGGCGCGCAGAGACCCAGTACTTC. It specifies CASSPTGRAETQYF.

The rearrangement joins TRBV9 to TRBJ2-3; 7 nucleotides match TRBD1. Germline CDR1 and CDR2: SGDLS and YYNGEE. Trimming cost V 4 bases and J 8 bases; bases outside gene matches: 7. CDR3 length: 13 residues. In DNA, the CDR3 is TGTGCCAGCAGCCCACCAGGGGGAAGTACGCAGTATTTT. Amino acids: CASSPPGGSTQYF. Based on the CDR3 plus reference TRBV9 and TRBJ2-3, the full variable domain is DSGVTQTPKHLITATGQRVTLRCSPRSGDLSVYWYQQSLDQGLQFLIQYYNGEERAKGNILERFSAQQFPDLHSELNLSSLELGDSALYFCASSPPGGSTQYFGPGTRLTVL.

The rearrangement uses TRBV7-9 and TRBJ1-2, with D unresolved. This CDR3 has 14 residues. The V gene lost 4 bases and the J gene lost 0 bases, with 9 bases spanning the gap. In germline, CDR1 is SEHNR, CDR2 FQNEAQ (reference sequence). The CDR3 DNA is TGTGCCAGCAGCTCGGACCCCGCTAACTATGGCTACACCTTC. Encoded protein: CASSSDPANYGYTF. The complete variable domain, with remaining parts taken from reference TRBV7-9 and TRBJ1-2, reads DTGVSQNPRHKITKRGQNVTFRCDPISEHNRLYWYRQTLGQGPEFLTYFQNEAQLEKSRLLSDRFSAERPKGSFSTLEIQRTEQGDSAMYLCASSSDPANYGYTFGSGTRLTVV.

This chain uses TRBV10-1 with TRBJ1-2; 7 nucleotides align to TRBD1. The junction had 5 bases not matched to a gene; V was cut back by 6 bases and J by 4 bases. Germline CDR1 reads WNHNN; CDR2 reads SYGVQD (reference sequence). The CDR3 runs to 13 residues. In DNA, the CDR3 is TGCGCCAGCAGCTTACAGGGGAGCTATGGCTACACCTTC. Protein product: CASSLQGSYGYTF.

This sequence joins TRBV4-1 and TRBJ2-1; 10 bases map to TRBD2. J gave up 7 bases and V 0 bases, and 6 bases lay outside the gene matches. This CDR3 comprises 16 residues. CDR1 and CDR2 from the germline V gene are MGHRA and YSYEKL. CDR3 sequence: CASSQDLAGASNEQFF. The CDR3 DNA follows: TGCGCCAGCAGCCAAGATCTAGCGGGGGCCTCTAATGAGCAGTTCTTC.

The chain is built from TRBV7-2 and TRBJ2-3; 8 positions match TRBD2. Trimming cost V 7 bases and J 2 bases; bases outside gene matches: 5. Germline CDR1 SGHTA, CDR2 FQGNSA. The CDR3 has 14 residues. CDR3 nucleotides: TGTGCCAGCACACTAGCGGTTCCCACAGATACGCAGTATTTT. This gives the protein CASTLAVPTDTQYF.

The chain couples TRBV2 to TRBJ1-2; D not resolved. The CDR3 contains 10 residues. Trimming cost V 6 bases and J 6 bases, with 5 bases left between them. Germline-derived CDR1 and CDR2 are SNHLY and FYNNEI. In DNA form, the CDR3 reads TGTGCCAGCAGCGGGAATGGCTACACCTTC. This codes for CASSGNGYTF.

This clone qualifies as medium-sized. This rearrangement joins TRBV11-2 to TRBJ1-1, with D hard to call. The CDR3 spans 11 residues. The germline gives CDR1 SGHAT, CDR2 FQNNGV. Trimming removed 0 bases from V and 10 bases from J, with 6 bases in between. Here the CDR3 DNA reads TGTGCCAGCAGCTTAGAAAGCCCAGCTTTCTTT. Translated: CASSLESPAFF.

The rearrangement uses TRBV19 and TRBJ2-7; 9 bases align to TRBD2. Germline assignment: CDR1 LNHDA and CDR2 SQIVND (reference sequence). V lost 3 bases to trimming and J lost 4 bases; unmatched junction nucleotides: 7. The CDR3 length is 15 residues. CDR3 nucleotide sequence: TGTGCCAGTAGTATGTCGGCGGGAGGGCAGTACGAGCAGTACTTC. It specifies CASSMSAGGQYEQYF.

The rearrangement joins TRBV5-1 to TRBJ2-7; no clear D gene. Germline CDR1 is SGHRS and CDR2 is YFSETQ. The V and J ends lost 0 bases and 13 bases respectively, with 11 bases between them. This CDR3 has 11 amino acids. The CDR3 sequence is CASSLAGEYYF. The CDR3 coding sequence is TGCGCCAGCAGCTTGGCCGGCGAGTACTACTTC.

Sample share makes this clone medium-sized. V usage is TRBV6-1 and J usage is TRBJ2-3; 9 positions match TRBD2. This CDR3 has 15 amino acids. V dropped 8 bases and J dropped 7; count of bases not matched to a gene: 13. The V gene's germline CDR1 is MNHNS and CDR2 SASEGT. The CDR3 region is CASEVASGAGNTQYF. The CDR3 DNA reads as TGTGCCAGCGAGGTGGCTAGCGGGGCGGGAAATACGCAGTATTTT.

This chain joins TRBV19 and TRBJ2-1, with D perhaps TRBD2 (5 bases). Trimming took off 0 bases at V and 7 bases at J, with 16 bases between the two ends. CDR1 is LNHDA, CDR2 SQIVND, per germline (reference sequence). This CDR3 is 16 amino acids long. In DNA form, the CDR3 reads TGTGCCAGTAGTATAGATCTCGGGCGGGTGGGGAATGAGCAGTTCTTC. Its protein is CASSIDLGRVGNEQFF.

This clone was recorded once. The chain uses TRBV7-7 and TRBJ2-1; D is undetermined. CDR3 length equals 13 residues. Trimming removed 1 base from V and 6 bases from J, with 7 bases in between. Looked up from germline, CDR1 is SSHAT and CDR2 is FNYEAQ (reference sequence). The CDR3 loop is CASSLVGSNEQFF. CDR3 sequence (DNA): TGTGCCAGCAGCTTAGTAGGGTCCAATGAGCAGTTCTTC.